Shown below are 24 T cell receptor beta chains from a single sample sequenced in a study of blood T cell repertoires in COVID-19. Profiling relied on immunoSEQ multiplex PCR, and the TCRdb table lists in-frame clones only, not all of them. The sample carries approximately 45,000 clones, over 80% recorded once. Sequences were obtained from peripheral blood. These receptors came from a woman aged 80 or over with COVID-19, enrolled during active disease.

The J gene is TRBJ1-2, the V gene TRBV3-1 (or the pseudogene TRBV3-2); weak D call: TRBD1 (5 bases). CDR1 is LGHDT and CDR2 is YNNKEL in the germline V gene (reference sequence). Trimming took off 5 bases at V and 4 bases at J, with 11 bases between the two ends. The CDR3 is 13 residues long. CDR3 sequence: CASSETGGYGYTF. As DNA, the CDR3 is TGTGCCAGCAGCGAAACAGGTGGCTATGGCTACACCTTC.

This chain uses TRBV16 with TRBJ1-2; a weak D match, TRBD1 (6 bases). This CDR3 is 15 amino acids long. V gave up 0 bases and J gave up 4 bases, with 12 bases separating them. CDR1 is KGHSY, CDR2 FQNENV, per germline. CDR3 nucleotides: TGTGCCAGCAGCCAATCGCTGCGCAGGGGCTATGGCTACACCTTC. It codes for CASSQSLRRGYGYTF.

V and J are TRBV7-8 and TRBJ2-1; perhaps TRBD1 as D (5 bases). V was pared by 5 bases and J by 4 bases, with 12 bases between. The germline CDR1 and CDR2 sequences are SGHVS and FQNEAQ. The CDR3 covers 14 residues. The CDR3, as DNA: TGTGCCAGCAGCCCCCTGGACAAGTACAATGAGCAGTTCTTC. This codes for CASSPLDKYNEQFF.

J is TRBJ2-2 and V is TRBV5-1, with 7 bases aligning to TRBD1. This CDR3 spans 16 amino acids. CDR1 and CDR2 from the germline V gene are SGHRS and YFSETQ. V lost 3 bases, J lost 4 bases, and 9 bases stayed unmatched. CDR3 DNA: TGCGCCAGCAGCTATAACGGACAGGAGGTCACCGGGGAGCTGTTTTTT. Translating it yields CASSYNGQEVTGELFF.

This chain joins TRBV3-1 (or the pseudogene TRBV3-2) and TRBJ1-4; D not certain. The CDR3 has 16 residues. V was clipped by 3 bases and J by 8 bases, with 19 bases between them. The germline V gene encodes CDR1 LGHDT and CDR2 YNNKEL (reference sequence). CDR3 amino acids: CASSHGKRGGREKLFF. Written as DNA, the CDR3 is TGTGCCAGCAGCCATGGGAAGAGAGGCGGGCGAGAAAAACTGTTTTTT.

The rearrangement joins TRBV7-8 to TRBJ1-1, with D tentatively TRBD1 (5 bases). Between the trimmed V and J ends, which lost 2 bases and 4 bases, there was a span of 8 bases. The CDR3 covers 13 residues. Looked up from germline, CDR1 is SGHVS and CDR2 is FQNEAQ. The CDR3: CASSLQGSTEAFF. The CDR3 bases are TGTGCCAGCAGCTTACAGGGTAGCACTGAAGCTTTCTTT.

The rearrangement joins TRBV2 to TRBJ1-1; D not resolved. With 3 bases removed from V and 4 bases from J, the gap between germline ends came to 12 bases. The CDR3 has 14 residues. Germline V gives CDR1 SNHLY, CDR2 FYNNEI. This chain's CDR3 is CASSESRRITEAFF. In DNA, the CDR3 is TGTGCCAGCAGTGAGTCAAGGAGGATCACTGAAGCTTTCTTT.

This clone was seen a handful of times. CDR3 sequence: CASSFSTQGAGRTEAFF. The CDR3 bases are TGTGCCAGCAGCTTCTCCACACAGGGGGCGGGGAGGACTGAAGCTTTCTTT. The chain employs TRBV28 and TRBJ1-1; TRBD1 matches at 9 bases. Losses at the gene ends were 6 bases for V and 5 bases for J; bases not matched to a gene: 16. Per germline, CDR1 MDHEN and CDR2 SYDVKM. This CDR3 region has 17 residues.

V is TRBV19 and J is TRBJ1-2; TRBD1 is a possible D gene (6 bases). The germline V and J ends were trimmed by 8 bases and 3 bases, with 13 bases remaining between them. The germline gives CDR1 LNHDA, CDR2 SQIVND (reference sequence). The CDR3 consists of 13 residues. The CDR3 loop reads CASGDTAYYGYTF. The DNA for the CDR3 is TGTGCCAGTGGGGACACGGCCTACTATGGCTACACCTTC.

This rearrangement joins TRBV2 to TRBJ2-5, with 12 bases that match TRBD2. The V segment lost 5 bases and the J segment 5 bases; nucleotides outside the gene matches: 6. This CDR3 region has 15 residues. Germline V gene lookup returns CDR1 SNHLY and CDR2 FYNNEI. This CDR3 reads CASSQTSGGLETQYF. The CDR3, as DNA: TGTGCCAGCAGTCAGACTAGCGGGGGTTTGGAGACCCAGTACTTC. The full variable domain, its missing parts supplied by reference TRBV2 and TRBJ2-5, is EPEVTQTPSHQVTQMGQEVILRCVPISNHLYFYWYRQILGQKVEFLVSFYNNEISEKSEIFDDQFSVERPDGSNFTLKIRSTKLEDSAMYFCASSQTSGGLETQYFGPGTRLLVL.

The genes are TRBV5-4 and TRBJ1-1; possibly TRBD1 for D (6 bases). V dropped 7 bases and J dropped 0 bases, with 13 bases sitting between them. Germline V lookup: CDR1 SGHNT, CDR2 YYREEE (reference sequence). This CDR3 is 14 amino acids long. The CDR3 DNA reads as TGTGCCAGCGCCAACAGGGCTCTGAACACTGAAGCTTTCTTT. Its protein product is CASANRALNTEAFF.

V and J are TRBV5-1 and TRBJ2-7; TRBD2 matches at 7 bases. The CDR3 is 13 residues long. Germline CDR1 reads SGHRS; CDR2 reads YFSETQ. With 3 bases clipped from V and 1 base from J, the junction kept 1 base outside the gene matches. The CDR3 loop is CASSWGGSYEQYF. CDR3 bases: TGCGCCAGCAGCTGGGGGGGATCCTACGAGCAGTACTTC.

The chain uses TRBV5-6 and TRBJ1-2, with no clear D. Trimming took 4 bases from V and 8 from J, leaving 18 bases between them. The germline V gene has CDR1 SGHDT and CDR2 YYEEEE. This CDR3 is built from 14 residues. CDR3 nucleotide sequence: TGTGCCAGCAGCGCCCGAGGCCGGCAAGCCGGCTACACCTTC. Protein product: CASSARGRQAGYTF. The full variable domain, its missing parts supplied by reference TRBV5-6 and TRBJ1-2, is DAGVTQSPTHLIKTRGQQVTLRCSPKSGHDTVSWYQQALGQGPQFIFQYYEEEERQRGNFPDRFSGHQFPNYSSELNVNALLLGDSALYLCASSARGRQAGYTFGSGTRLTVV.

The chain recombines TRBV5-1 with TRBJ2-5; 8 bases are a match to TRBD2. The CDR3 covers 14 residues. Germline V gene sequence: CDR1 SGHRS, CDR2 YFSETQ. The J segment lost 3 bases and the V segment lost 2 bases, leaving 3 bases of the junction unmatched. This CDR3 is CASSFSSGKETQYF. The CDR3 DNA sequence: TGCGCCAGCAGCTTTAGTAGCGGGAAAGAGACCCAGTACTTC. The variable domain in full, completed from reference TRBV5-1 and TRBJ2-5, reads KAGVTQTPRYLIKTRGQQVTLSCSPISGHRSVSWYQQTPGQGLQFLFEYFSETQRNKGNFPGRFSGRQFSNSRSEMNVSTLELGDSALYLCASSFSSGKETQYFGPGTRLLVL.

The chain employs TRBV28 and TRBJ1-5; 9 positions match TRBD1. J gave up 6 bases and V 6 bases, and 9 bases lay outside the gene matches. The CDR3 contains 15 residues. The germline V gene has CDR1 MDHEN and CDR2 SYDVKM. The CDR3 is CASSTGTGYPQPQHF. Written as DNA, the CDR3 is TGTGCCAGCAGCACCGGGACAGGGTATCCTCAGCCCCAGCATTTT.

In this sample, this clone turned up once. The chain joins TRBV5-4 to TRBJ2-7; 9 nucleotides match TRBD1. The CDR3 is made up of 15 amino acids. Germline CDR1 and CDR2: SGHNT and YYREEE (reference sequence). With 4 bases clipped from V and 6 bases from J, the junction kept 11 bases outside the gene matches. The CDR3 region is CASSVGQGMGTEQYF. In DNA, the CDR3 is TGTGCCAGCAGCGTCGGACAGGGGATGGGTACCGAGCAGTACTTC.

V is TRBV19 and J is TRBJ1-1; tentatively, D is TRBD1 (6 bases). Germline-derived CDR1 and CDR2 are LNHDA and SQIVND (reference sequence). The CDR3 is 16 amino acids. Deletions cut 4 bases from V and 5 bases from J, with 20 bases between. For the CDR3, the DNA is TGTGCCAGTAGTAACAAACCCGCCGGGACAAAAACTGAAGCTTTCTTT. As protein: CASSNKPAGTKTEAFF.

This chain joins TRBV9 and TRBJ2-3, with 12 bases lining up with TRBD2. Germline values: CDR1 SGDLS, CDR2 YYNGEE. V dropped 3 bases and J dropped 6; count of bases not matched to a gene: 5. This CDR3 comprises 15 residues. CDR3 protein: CASSGLAGDPDTQYF. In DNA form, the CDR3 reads TGTGCCAGCAGCGGACTAGCGGGAGACCCGGATACGCAGTATTTT.

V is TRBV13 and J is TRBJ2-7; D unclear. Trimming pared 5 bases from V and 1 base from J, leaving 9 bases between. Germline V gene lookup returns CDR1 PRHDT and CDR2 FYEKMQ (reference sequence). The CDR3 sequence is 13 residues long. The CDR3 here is CASSLQLSYEQYF. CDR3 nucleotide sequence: TGTGCCAGCAGCCTGCAGTTATCCTACGAGCAGTACTTC.

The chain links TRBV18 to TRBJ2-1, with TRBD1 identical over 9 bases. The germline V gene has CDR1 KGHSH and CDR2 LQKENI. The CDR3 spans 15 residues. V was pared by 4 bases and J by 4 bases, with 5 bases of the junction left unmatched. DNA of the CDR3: TGTGCCAGCTCACTATCCGGGACAGGGTACAATGAGCAGTTCTTC. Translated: CASSLSGTGYNEQFF.

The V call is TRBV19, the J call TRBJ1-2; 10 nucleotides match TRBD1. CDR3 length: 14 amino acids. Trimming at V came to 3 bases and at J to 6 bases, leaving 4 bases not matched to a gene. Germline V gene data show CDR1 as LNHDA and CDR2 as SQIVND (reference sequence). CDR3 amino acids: CASSMRQGANGYTF. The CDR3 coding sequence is TGTGCCAGTAGTATGCGACAGGGGGCAAATGGCTACACCTTC.

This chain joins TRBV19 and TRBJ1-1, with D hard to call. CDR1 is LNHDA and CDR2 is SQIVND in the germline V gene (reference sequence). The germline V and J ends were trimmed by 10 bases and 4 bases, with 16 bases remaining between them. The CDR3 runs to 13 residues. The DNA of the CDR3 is TGTGCCACCCGACCGGAGAGAGGCACTGAAGCTTTCTTT. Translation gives CATRPERGTEAFF.

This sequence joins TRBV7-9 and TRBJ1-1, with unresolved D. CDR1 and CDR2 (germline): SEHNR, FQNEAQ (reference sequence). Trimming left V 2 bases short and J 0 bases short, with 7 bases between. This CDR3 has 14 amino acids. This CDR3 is CASSLSGLNTEAFF. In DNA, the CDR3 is TGTGCCAGCAGCTTATCAGGTCTGAACACTGAAGCTTTCTTT.

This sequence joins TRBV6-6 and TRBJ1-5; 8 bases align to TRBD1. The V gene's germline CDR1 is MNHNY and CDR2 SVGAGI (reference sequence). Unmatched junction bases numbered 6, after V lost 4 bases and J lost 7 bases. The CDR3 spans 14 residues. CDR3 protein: CASSSAQGGQPQHF. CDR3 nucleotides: TGTGCCAGCAGTTCGGCACAGGGGGGCCAGCCCCAGCATTTT.